This passage covers 9 T cell receptor beta chains from one sample sequenced in a study of CD8+ T cells in alopecia areata (dated by TCRdb to the late 2010s). Libraries were made using the immunoSEQ multiplex PCR assay. RNA was extracted from all samples and reverse transcribed into cDNA, which served as template for TCR sequencing. TCRdb stores this immuneACCESS table with in-frame sequences only. Part of the clones is absent; in the studies checked, under half of the shortfall reflects unresolved V genes, and no reason is known for the rest. Counted in this sample were about 120,000 clones; around 64% of them appeared once. About 3% of the sample comes from the top ten. The sequenced material came from CD4+ T cells sorted from blood. These receptors came from a human donor in good health.

This chain uses TRBV4-1 with TRBJ1-5, with 8 positions matching TRBD1. This CDR3 comprises 14 residues. Trimming cost V 2 bases and J 6 bases; bases outside gene matches: 3. Per the germline V gene, CDR1 is MGHRA and CDR2 is YSYEKL. DNA for the CDR3: TGCGCCAGCAGCCAACAACAGGGGGGTCAGCCCCAGCATTTT. Protein: CASSQQQGGQPQHF.

J is TRBJ2-2 and V is TRBV30; TRBD1 might be the D (5 bases). V was cut by 2 bases and J by 0 bases, with 13 bases left in between. The CDR3 spans 16 residues. Germline CDR1 reads GTSNPN; CDR2 reads SVGIG (reference sequence). CDR3 bases: TGTGCCTGGAGTCCCCAGGGCAGACCGAACACCGGGGAGCTGTTTTTT. Its translation: CAWSPQGRPNTGELFF.

V usage is TRBV4-1 and J usage is TRBJ1-3, with D maybe TRBD1 (6 bases). V gave up 4 bases and J gave up 0 bases, with 10 bases separating them. CDR1 and CDR2 from the germline V gene are MGHRA and YSYEKL. This CDR3 region has 15 residues. The CDR3 bases are TGCGCCAGCAGCCGTCGACAGGACTCTGGAAACACCATATATTTT. This translates into CASSRRQDSGNTIYF.

Of note for this clone: The sample contains more than one DNA sequence encoding this CDR3. The genes are TRBV2 and TRBJ2-5; 12 bases agree with TRBD2. This CDR3 contains 15 residues. In germline, CDR1 is SNHLY, CDR2 FYNNEI. V gave up 6 bases and J gave up 0 bases; unmatched junction bases: 2. The CDR3 protein is CASSGTSGYQETQYF. The CDR3 region has the DNA TGTGCCAGCAGCGGGACTAGCGGGTACCAAGAGACCCAGTACTTC.

The rearrangement links TRBV29-1 to TRBJ2-1; D is perhaps TRBD2 (6 bases). The germline V and J ends were trimmed by 8 bases and 0 bases, with 20 bases remaining between them. The V gene's germline CDR1 is SQVTM and CDR2 ANQGSEA. This CDR3 has 16 amino acids. The CDR3 here is CSSGPQRGSSYNEQFF. CDR3 sequence (DNA): TGCAGCTCCGGGCCCCAACGGGGGAGCTCCTACAATGAGCAGTTCTTC.

V is TRBV4-1 and J is TRBJ2-3; the D call may be TRBD1 or TRBD2 (6 bases each). Germline V gene lookup returns CDR1 MGHRA and CDR2 YSYEKL. The CDR3 length is 17 residues. Trimming took off 0 bases at V and 4 bases at J, with 17 bases between the two ends. The CDR3 bases are TGCGCCAGCAGCCAAGAACATGGGGGCACGGGAGCAGATACGCAGTATTTT. Translating it yields CASSQEHGGTGADTQYF.

The rearrangement links TRBV30 to TRBJ1-1, with D unclear. V was clipped by 2 bases and J by 6 bases, with 10 bases between them. The CDR3 totals 12 residues. Germline V gene sequence: CDR1 GTSNPN, CDR2 SVGIG (reference sequence). The CDR3 coding sequence is TGTGCCTGGAGTCCTCTGTTAGCTGAAGCTTTCTTT. Encoded protein: CAWSPLLAEAFF. The whole variable domain, filled in from reference TRBV30 and TRBJ1-1, reads SQTIHQWPATLVQPVGSPLSLECTVEGTSNPNLYWYRQAAGRGLQLLFYSVGIGQISSEVPQNLSASRPQDRQFILSSKKLLLSDSGFYLCAWSPLLAEAFFGQGTRLTVV.

This clone has only a few counts. The chain links TRBV6-1 to TRBJ2-4; 7 bases map to TRBD1. This CDR3 is built from 15 residues. V trimming: 1 base; J trimming: 7 bases; junction bases outside the gene matches: 7. Per the germline V gene, CDR1 is MNHNS and CDR2 is SASEGT. DNA of the CDR3: TGTGCCAGCAGTGAAGGATCAGGGGGTCGCAACATTCAGTACTTC. Amino acids: CASSEGSGGRNIQYF.

The chain employs TRBV29-1 and TRBJ2-1, with 8 bases that match TRBD1. Germline V lookup: CDR1 SQVTM, CDR2 ANQGSEA. V shed 7 bases, J shed 5 bases, and the junction held 7 bases outside the gene matches. The CDR3 has 13 residues. In DNA form, the CDR3 reads TGCAGCGGGACTGGACAGGGCGACAATGAGCAGTTCTTC. Its protein product is CSGTGQGDNEQFF.